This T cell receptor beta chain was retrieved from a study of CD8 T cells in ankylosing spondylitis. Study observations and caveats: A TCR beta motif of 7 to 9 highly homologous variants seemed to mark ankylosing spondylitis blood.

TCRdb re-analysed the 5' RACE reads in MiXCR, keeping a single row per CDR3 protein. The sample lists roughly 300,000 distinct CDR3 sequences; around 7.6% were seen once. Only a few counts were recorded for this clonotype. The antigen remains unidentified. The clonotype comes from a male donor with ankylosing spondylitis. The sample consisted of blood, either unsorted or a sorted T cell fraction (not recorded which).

Here the CDR3 reads CASSPAYSTDTQYF. In nucleotides, the CDR3 is TGTGCCAGCTCACCTGCTTATAGCACAGATACGCAGTATTTT. The gene calls are TRBV18 and TRBJ2-3; no reliable D call. Germline CDR1 is KGHSH and CDR2 is LQKENI. The CDR3 spans 14 residues. Trimming pared 3 bases from V and 0 bases from J, leaving 7 bases between.